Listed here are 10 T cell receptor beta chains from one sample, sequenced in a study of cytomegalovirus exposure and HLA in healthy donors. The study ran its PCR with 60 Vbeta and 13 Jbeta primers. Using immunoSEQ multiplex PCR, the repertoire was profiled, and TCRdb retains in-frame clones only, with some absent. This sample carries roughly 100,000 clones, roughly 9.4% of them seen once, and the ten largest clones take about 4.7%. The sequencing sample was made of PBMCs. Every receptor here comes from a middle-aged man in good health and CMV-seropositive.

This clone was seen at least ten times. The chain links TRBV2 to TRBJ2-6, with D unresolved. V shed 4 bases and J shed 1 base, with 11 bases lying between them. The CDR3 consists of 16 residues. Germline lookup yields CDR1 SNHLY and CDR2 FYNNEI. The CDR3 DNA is TGTGCCAGCAGTGGCCCCGTCAGATCTGGGGCCAACGTCCTGACTTTC. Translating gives CASSGPVRSGANVLTF.

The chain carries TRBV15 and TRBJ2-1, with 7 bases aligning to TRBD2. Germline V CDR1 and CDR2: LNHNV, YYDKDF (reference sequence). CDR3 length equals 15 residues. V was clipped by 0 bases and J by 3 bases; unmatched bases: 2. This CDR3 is CATSREREYYNEQFF. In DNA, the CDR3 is TGTGCCACCAGCAGAGAGCGGGAGTACTACAATGAGCAGTTCTTC.

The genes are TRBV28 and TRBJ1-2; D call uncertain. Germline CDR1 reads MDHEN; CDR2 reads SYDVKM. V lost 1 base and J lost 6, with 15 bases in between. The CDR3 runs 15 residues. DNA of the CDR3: TGTGCCAGCAGTTTATCGGAGGGAAGGGTTGATGGCTACACCTTC. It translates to CASSLSEGRVDGYTF.

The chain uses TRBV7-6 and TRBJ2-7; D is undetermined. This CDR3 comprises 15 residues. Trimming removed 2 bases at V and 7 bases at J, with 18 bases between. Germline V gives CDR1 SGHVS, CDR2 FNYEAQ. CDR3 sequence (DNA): TGTGCCAGCAGCTTATCTCTTGGTTTGGCTAGAGAGCAGTACTTC. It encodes CASSLSLGLAREQYF.

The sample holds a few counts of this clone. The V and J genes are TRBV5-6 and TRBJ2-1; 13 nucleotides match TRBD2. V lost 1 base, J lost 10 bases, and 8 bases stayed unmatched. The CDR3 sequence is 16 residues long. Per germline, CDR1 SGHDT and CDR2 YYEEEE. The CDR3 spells CASSLYGTSGIGEQFF. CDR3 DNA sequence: TGTGCCAGCAGCTTGTACGGGACTAGCGGGATCGGGGAGCAGTTCTTC.

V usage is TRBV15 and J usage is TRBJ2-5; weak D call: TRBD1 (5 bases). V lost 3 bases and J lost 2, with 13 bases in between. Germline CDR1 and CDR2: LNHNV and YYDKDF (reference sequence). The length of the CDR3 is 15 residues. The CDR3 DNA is TGTGCCACCAGCAGCGACAGTTTTCAACAAGAGACCCAGTACTTC. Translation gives CATSSDSFQQETQYF.

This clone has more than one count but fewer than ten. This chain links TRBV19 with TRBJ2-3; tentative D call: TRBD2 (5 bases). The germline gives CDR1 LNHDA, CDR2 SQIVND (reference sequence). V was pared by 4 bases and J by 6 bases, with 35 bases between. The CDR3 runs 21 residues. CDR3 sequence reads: CASSTPNPLITNDYTTDTQYF. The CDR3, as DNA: TGTGCCAGTAGTACTCCCAACCCGCTCATTACCAATGACTACACCACGGATACGCAGTATTTT.

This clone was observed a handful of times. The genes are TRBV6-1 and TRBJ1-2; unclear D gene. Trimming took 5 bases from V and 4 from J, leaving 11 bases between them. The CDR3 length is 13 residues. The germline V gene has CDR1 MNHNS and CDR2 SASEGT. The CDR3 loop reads CASSSVSGYGYTF. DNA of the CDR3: TGTGCCAGCAGTTCGGTTTCCGGCTATGGCTACACCTTC.

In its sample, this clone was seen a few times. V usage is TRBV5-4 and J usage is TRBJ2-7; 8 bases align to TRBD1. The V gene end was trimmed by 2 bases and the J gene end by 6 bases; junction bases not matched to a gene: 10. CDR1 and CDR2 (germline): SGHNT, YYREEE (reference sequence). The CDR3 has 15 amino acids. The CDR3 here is CASSFGQGGIGEQYF. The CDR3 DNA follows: TGTGCCAGCAGCTTCGGACAGGGTGGTATAGGCGAGCAGTACTTC.

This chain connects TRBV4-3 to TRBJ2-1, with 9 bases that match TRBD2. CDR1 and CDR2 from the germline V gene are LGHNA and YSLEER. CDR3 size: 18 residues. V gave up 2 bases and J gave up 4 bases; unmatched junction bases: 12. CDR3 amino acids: CASSQTLASGKVYNEQFF. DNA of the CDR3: TGCGCCAGCAGCCAAACTCTGGCTAGCGGGAAGGTGTACAATGAGCAGTTCTTC.